The 28 T cell receptor beta chains presented below share a single source sample, sequenced in a study of T cells in Graves' hyperthyroidism and ophthalmopathy. Amplified regions were TCR beta CDR3 sequences from RNA transcripts. Researchers ran a first-round RT-PCR on the TCR CDR3 using the HTBI primer set. Each CDR3 protein is one row after TCRdb ran MiXCR on the multiplex PCR reads. The data hold about 610,000 distinct CDR3 sequences, with 16% observed a single time. The sequenced material came from blood. The receptors were gathered from a woman between 40 and 50 years old with Graves' ophthalmopathy.

V and J are TRBV28 and TRBJ1-6, with TRBD1 as a possible D gene (6 bases). Trimming shortened V by 6 bases and J by 9 bases, and 27 bases separated the two germline ends. The CDR3 loop spans 18 amino acids. The germline V gene has CDR1 MDHEN and CDR2 SYDVKM. CDR3 loop: CASSRITQGRALASPLHF. CDR3 DNA sequence: TGTGCCAGCAGCCGGATTACTCAGGGGAGGGCTTTAGCTTCACCCCTCCACTTT.

This clonotype has only a few counts. The rearrangement uses TRBV2 and TRBJ1-4, with 7 bases that match TRBD1. CDR3 length equals 14 residues. Germline V CDR1 and CDR2: SNHLY, FYNNEI. Unmatched junction bases numbered 5, after V lost 6 bases and J lost 4 bases. CDR3 sequence (DNA): TGTGCCAGCAGAAGACAGGGAGTTAATGAAAAACTGTTTTTT. It translates to CASRRQGVNEKLFF.

This clonotype was counted ten times or more. The chain is built from TRBV20-1 and TRBJ1-2; 12 bases are shared with TRBD1. The CDR3 is 13 residues long. Looked up from germline, CDR1 is DFQATT and CDR2 is SNEGSKA (reference sequence). V gave up 3 bases and J gave up 8 bases; unmatched junction bases: 4. CDR3 region: CSARGQGAVGYTF. Here the CDR3 DNA reads TGCAGTGCTAGGGGACAGGGGGCAGTCGGCTACACCTTC.

Ten or more counts support this clonotype. The chain has TRBV28 and TRBJ2-1; D unclear. V was pared by 7 bases and J by 8 bases, with 12 bases between. From germline, CDR1 is MDHEN and CDR2 SYDVKM. The CDR3 covers 12 residues. CDR3: CASTSRVDEQFF. The CDR3 coding sequence is TGTGCCAGCACCAGTAGGGTGGATGAGCAGTTCTTC.

The genes are TRBV11-2 and TRBJ2-3; 7 nucleotides match TRBD2. J gave up 2 bases and V 2 bases, and 7 bases lay outside the gene matches. CDR1 SGHAT and CDR2 FQNNGV come from the germline V gene. This CDR3 contains 16 residues. DNA of the CDR3: TGTGCCAGCAGCTTAATGGCTAGCGGCATCACAGATACGCAGTATTTT. Encoded protein: CASSLMASGITDTQYF.

This clonotype was observed many times. The rearrangement uses TRBV12-3 or TRBV12-4 and TRBJ2-1; 14 bases map to TRBD2. V dropped 6 bases and J dropped 1; count of bases not matched to a gene: 23. The CDR3 length is 23 residues. The CDR3 sequence is CASSRWGTGAGTSGRVSYNEQFF. CDR3 in DNA: TGTGCCAGCAGCCGATGGGGGACAGGGGCCGGGACTAGCGGGAGAGTATCCTACAATGAGCAGTTCTTC.

For this clonotype: A junction boundary mismatches the germline segment, possibly from a read error. V usage is TRBV20-1 and J usage is TRBJ1-4; D not certain. The CDR3 spans 12 residues. Germline CDR1 reads DFQATT; CDR2 reads SNEGSKA (reference sequence). CDR3 amino acids: CGARGLNEKLFF. DNA for the CDR3: TGCGGTGCTAGAGGGTTGAATGAAAAACTGTTTTTT.

The rearrangement joins TRBV3-1 to TRBJ1-5, with 8 bases aligning to TRBD1. V lost 3 bases, J lost 4 bases, and 5 bases stayed unmatched. The germline gives CDR1 LGHDT, CDR2 YNNKEL (reference sequence). The CDR3 is made up of 15 amino acids. The chain's CDR3 is CASSQGQVSNQPQHF. CDR3 sequence (DNA): TGTGCCAGCAGCCAGGGACAGGTTTCAAATCAGCCCCAGCATTTT.

This clonotype has a handful of counts. At one of its ends the junction is not consistent with the germline gene, which may arise from a read error. The chain couples TRBV7-9 to TRBJ2-2; a weak D match, TRBD1 (5 bases). This CDR3 contains 16 residues. Germline V lookup: CDR1 SEHNR, CDR2 FQNEAQ (reference sequence). The DNA of the CDR3 is TGTGCCAGCAGCTACCAGGGTCCCCTGAACACCAGGGAGCTGTTTTTT. Its protein is CASSYQGPLNTRELFF.

The table lists this clonotype with a few counts. The CDR3 DNA follows: TGCAGTGCCAAGACTAGCGGGGTCGACACCGGGGAGCTGTTTTTT. This translates into CSAKTSGVDTGELFF. The chain combines TRBV20-1 with TRBJ2-2; TRBD2 matches at 11 bases. The length of the CDR3 is 15 residues. Germline V lookup: CDR1 DFQATT, CDR2 SNEGSKA (reference sequence). The ends lost 6 bases at V and 3 bases at J; junction bases unmatched: 6.

This sequence joins TRBV10-2 and TRBJ1-5; D perhaps matches TRBD1 (6 bases). This CDR3 spans 15 amino acids. Trimming pared 4 bases from V and 4 bases from J, leaving 14 bases between. Germline V CDR1 and CDR2: WSHSY, SAAADI. As DNA, the CDR3 is TGCGCCAGCAGTGGGTTGCTGGGGGCAAATCAGCCCCAGCATTTT. It codes for CASSGLLGANQPQHF.

Many counts were recorded for this clonotype. The chain combines TRBV7-8 with TRBJ2-7; TRBD1 might be the D (6 bases). The germline V gene encodes CDR1 SGHVS and CDR2 FQNEAQ. The CDR3 is made up of 15 amino acids. Trimming left V 0 bases short and J 3 bases short, with 12 bases between. CDR3 nucleotides: TGTGCCAGCAGCTTAGCCCGAACAGGGCTCTACGAGCAGTACTTC. Its translation: CASSLARTGLYEQYF.

The J gene is TRBJ1-1, the V gene TRBV19; TRBD1 agrees at 8 bases. Germline values: CDR1 LNHDA, CDR2 SQIVND (reference sequence). After removal of 8 bases from V and 6 bases from J, the junction contained 11 bases not matched to a gene. CDR3 length: 14 residues. CDR3 loop: CASRLQGGGAEAFF. The CDR3 DNA follows: TGTGCCAGTCGATTACAGGGGGGAGGCGCTGAAGCTTTCTTT.

The J gene is TRBJ2-6, the V gene TRBV12-3 or TRBV12-4; D remains unclear. This CDR3 has 14 amino acids. V dropped 7 bases and J dropped 0 bases, with 7 bases sitting between them. As DNA, the CDR3 is TGTGCCAGCAAAGGCTTCTCTGGGGCCAACGTCCTGACTTTC. Amino acid sequence: CASKGFSGANVLTF.

This chain connects TRBV5-1 to TRBJ2-5; 8 bases line up with TRBD2. In germline, CDR1 is SGHRS, CDR2 YFSETQ. V gave up 4 bases and J gave up 0 bases; unmatched junction bases: 5. The CDR3 runs to 15 residues. The CDR3 here is CASSPGGGYQETQYF. The CDR3 nucleotides are TGCGCCAGCAGCCCCGGGGGGGGCTACCAAGAGACCCAGTACTTC.

The rearrangement joins TRBV6-1 to TRBJ1-4; a weak D match, TRBD1 (5 bases). V was shortened by 3 bases and J by 3 bases, with 8 bases between the two germline ends. Germline V gives CDR1 MNHNS, CDR2 SASEGT. CDR3 length: 14 residues. In nucleotides, the CDR3 is TGTGCCAGCAGTGATTGGGGGTCTAATGAAAAACTGTTTTTT. This translates into CASSDWGSNEKLFF.

This clonotype was picked up many times. This chain uses TRBV6-1 with TRBJ2-5; D not resolved. There are 15 residues in the CDR3. Germline lookup yields CDR1 MNHNS and CDR2 SASEGT. V lost 2 bases and J lost 2, with 12 bases in between. The CDR3 is CASSEFVTAQETQYF. CDR3 nucleotide sequence: TGTGCCAGCAGTGAATTCGTCACAGCTCAAGAGACCCAGTACTTC.

This clonotype was found many times. The chain joins TRBV18 to TRBJ2-1; a possible D gene is TRBD1 (6 bases). Trimming shortened V by 3 bases and J by 0 bases, and 9 bases separated the two germline ends. Germline values: CDR1 KGHSH, CDR2 LQKENI. The length of the CDR3 is 15 residues. In nucleotides, the CDR3 is TGTGCCAGCTCACCCTGGGACAACTCCTACAATGAGCAGTTCTTC. This codes for CASSPWDNSYNEQFF.

To note about this clonotype: This may come from a read error, since a much larger clone is one base off. The chain has TRBV10-3 and TRBJ1-1, with D possibly TRBD1 on 5 matching bases. V was shortened by 5 bases and J by 3 bases, with 7 bases between the two germline ends. Germline CDR1 ENHRY, CDR2 SYGVKD. The CDR3 totals 12 residues. The CDR3 DNA reads as TGTGCCATCAGTTCGGGGGACACTGAAGCTTTCTTT. Translating gives CAISSGDTEAFF.

Many counts were recorded for this clonotype. The genes are TRBV6-1 and TRBJ2-7; D not certain. The V end was cut by 3 bases, the J end by 2 bases, with 8 bases between. The CDR3 is 13 amino acids. Germline-derived CDR1 and CDR2 are MNHNS and SASEGT. The chain's CDR3 is CASSDTETYEQYF. The CDR3 DNA sequence: TGTGCCAGCAGTGATACTGAGACCTACGAGCAGTACTTC.

This clonotype was recorded at least ten times. The chain links TRBV27 to TRBJ2-7, with a possible D match to TRBD2 (5 bases). This CDR3 has 13 amino acids. V gave up 7 bases and J gave up 0 bases, with 10 bases separating them. The germline V gene has CDR1 MNHEY and CDR2 SMNVEV (reference sequence). The CDR3 here is CASKTGDSYEQYF. In DNA form, the CDR3 reads TGTGCCAGCAAGACCGGGGACTCCTACGAGCAGTACTTC.

In this sample, this clonotype turned up a few times. The chain couples TRBV15 to TRBJ2-3; 7 bases map to TRBD2. The CDR3 extends over 17 amino acids. J was trimmed by 0 bases and V by 3 bases; bases with no gene match: 9. Germline assignment: CDR1 LNHNV and CDR2 YYDKDF (reference sequence). CDR3: CATSSTTVSGSTDTQYF. DNA for the CDR3: TGTGCCACCAGCAGTACGACTGTTAGCGGGAGCACAGATACGCAGTATTTT.

This clonotype was counted many times. This chain links TRBV27 with TRBJ2-7; 9 bases fit TRBD2. CDR1 and CDR2 from the germline V gene are MNHEY and SMNVEV (reference sequence). This CDR3 is 19 amino acids long. V was clipped by 4 bases and J by 3 bases; unmatched bases: 19. This CDR3 reads CASSYSSAGLAGANYEQYF. The DNA of the CDR3 is TGTGCCAGCAGTTATAGTTCTGCGGGTTTAGCGGGAGCCAACTACGAGCAGTACTTC.

This clonotype has just a few counts. This chain links TRBV24-1 with TRBJ1-1; no reliable D call. The V gene's germline CDR1 is KGHDR and CDR2 SFDVKD. The length of the CDR3 is 15 residues. V lost 1 base, J lost 6 bases, and 14 bases lay in between. CDR3 sequence reads: CATSDLEGGKPEAFF. The CDR3 DNA follows: TGTGCCACCAGTGATTTAGAAGGTGGGAAGCCTGAAGCTTTCTTT.

This clonotype occurred many times. V gene TRBV12-3 or TRBV12-4 combines with J gene TRBJ2-7, with 7 bases that match TRBD1. Unmatched junction bases numbered 5, after V lost 6 bases and J lost 3 bases. The CDR3 is 13 amino acids. CDR3: CASRSGQSYEQYF. CDR3 nucleotide sequence: TGTGCCAGCAGATCGGGACAGAGCTACGAGCAGTACTTC.

The rearrangement joins TRBV2 to TRBJ2-5; D remains unclear. The CDR3 is 13 amino acids. V shed 10 bases and J shed 3 bases, with 15 bases lying between them. Germline-derived CDR1 and CDR2 are SNHLY and FYNNEI. This CDR3 reads CAITQAPKETQYF. Written as DNA, the CDR3 is TGTGCCATCACCCAGGCCCCGAAAGAGACCCAGTACTTC.

J is TRBJ2-2 and V is TRBV11-1, with 7 bases aligning to TRBD1. After removal of 5 bases from V and 1 base from J, the junction contained 7 bases not matched to a gene. CDR1 and CDR2 from the germline V gene are SGHAT and FQDESV (reference sequence). The CDR3 length is 16 residues. This CDR3 is CASSNQGVLNTGELFF. CDR3 coding DNA: TGTGCCAGCAGCAATCAGGGGGTATTGAACACCGGGGAGCTGTTTTTT.

The chain uses TRBV5-4 and TRBJ2-6; 7 nucleotides agree with TRBD2. The CDR3 loop spans 18 amino acids. Germline CDR1 reads SGHNT; CDR2 reads YYREEE (reference sequence). J was trimmed by 0 bases and V by 4 bases; bases with no gene match: 10. CDR3 nucleotide sequence: TGTGCCAGCAGCCCTCCGGGACGCGGGAGCTCTGGGGCCAACGTCCTGACTTTC. Encoded protein: CASSPPGRGSSGANVLTF.